This TCR beta chain was captured in a study of T cell responses to AZD1222 COVID-19 vaccine. Here immunoSEQ multiplex PCR was the method, and the copy in TCRdb shows in-frame clones only, minus some. The data hold 100,000 to 140,000 clones, with roughly nine tenths observed a single time. The study, taken as a whole, reports: The study found Spike-specific TCR breadth and depth rose after two AZD1222 doses. Per reports, nearly half of all spike-specific TCRs target regions that are unmutated in variants. In all cases, repertoires were sampled only after the peak T cell response. Baseline serostatus was positive in only a handful of AZD1222 recipients.

The V end lost 5 bases, the J end lost 7 bases, and 15 bases lay between the germline ends. CDR1 is SEHNR and CDR2 is FQNEAQ in the germline V gene (reference sequence). This CDR3 region has 15 residues. Comments on this clone: What it binds is unknown.

The chain recombines TRBV7-9 with TRBJ1-6, with a possible D match to TRBD1 (6 bases). The receptor was isolated from an adult in good health. The specimen comprised peripheral blood, sampled on day 0 of AZD1222 vaccination. CDR3 amino acids: CASSTRQEGNSPLHF. The CDR3 DNA sequence: TGTGCCAGCAGCACCCGACAGGAGGGGAATTCACCCCTCCACTTT.